A single sample gave rise to the 30 T cell receptor beta chains below, sequenced in a study of T cells after yellow fever vaccination. TCRdb ran MiXCR on the 5' RACE reads and lists one entry per CDR3 protein. The data contain 360,000 or so distinct CDR3 sequences, more than 9% of them singletons. Sequenced material: PBMCs, taken on the day of the first yellow fever vaccination. Every receptor here comes from a man aged 18 to 30 who received the YFV17D yellow fever vaccine.

Ten or more counts support this clonotype. The chain employs TRBV3-1 and TRBJ2-1; possibly TRBD1 for D (5 bases). This CDR3 is 14 amino acids long. Per the germline V gene, CDR1 is LGHDT and CDR2 is YNNKEL (reference sequence). Deletions cut 7 bases from V and 7 bases from J, with 17 bases between. CDR3 coding DNA: TGTGCCAGCACCTCGCAGGGTTTAGTGAATGAGCAGTTCTTC. Amino acids: CASTSQGLVNEQFF.

This clonotype showed up many times. Sequence at one end of the junction differs from germline and may be a read error. As DNA, the CDR3 is TGTGCCAGCTCACTAGTGGGGGACACTGAAGCTTTCTTT. As protein: CASSLVGDTEAFF. V and J are TRBV5-1 and TRBJ1-1; a weak D match, TRBD1 (5 bases). Looked up from germline, CDR1 is SGHRS and CDR2 is YFSETQ. The CDR3 totals 13 residues.

The chain combines TRBV9 with TRBJ1-2; TRBD1 is a possible D gene (6 bases). The V end was cut by 0 bases, the J end by 8 bases, with 14 bases between. This CDR3 comprises 14 residues. The germline V gene has CDR1 SGDLS and CDR2 YYNGEE. CDR3 nucleotide sequence: TGTGCCAGCAGCGTAGATCGAATGGGGGCCGGCTACACCTTC. Its protein is CASSVDRMGAGYTF.

The chain uses TRBV5-4 and TRBJ1-2; 7 bases map to TRBD1. CDR1 SGHNT and CDR2 YYREEE come from the germline V gene (reference sequence). The CDR3 consists of 16 residues. The ends lost 0 bases at V and 4 bases at J; junction bases unmatched: 9. This CDR3 reads CASSLGGVTGFYGYTF. The CDR3, as DNA: TGTGCCAGCAGCTTGGGAGGGGTGACAGGGTTCTATGGCTACACCTTC.

The J gene is TRBJ2-3, the V gene TRBV7-2, with 12 bases fitting TRBD2. Germline assignment: CDR1 SGHTA and CDR2 FQGNSA. Trimming cost V 0 bases and J 2 bases; bases outside gene matches: 6. The CDR3 length is 18 residues. DNA of the CDR3: TGTGCCAGCAGCTTAGCCTCTAGCGGGGGGGCATACACAGATACGCAGTATTTT. This gives the protein CASSLASSGGAYTDTQYF.

The gene calls are TRBV2 and TRBJ1-5; D is undetermined. CDR1 and CDR2 from the germline V gene are SNHLY and FYNNEI. V was cut by 3 bases and J by 4 bases, with 10 bases left in between. This CDR3 spans 14 amino acids. CDR3 sequence: CASSELNGNQPQHF. In DNA form, the CDR3 reads TGTGCCAGCAGTGAGCTAAACGGGAATCAGCCCCAGCATTTT.

This clonotype was counted at least ten times. This chain connects TRBV9 to TRBJ2-5; 8 bases agree with TRBD2. Trimming cost V 4 bases and J 4 bases; bases outside gene matches: 3. Looked up from germline, CDR1 is SGDLS and CDR2 is YYNGEE. The CDR3 has 13 residues. Here the CDR3 reads CASSPGGAETQYF. CDR3 nucleotides: TGTGCCAGCAGCCCCGGGGGGGCAGAGACCCAGTACTTC.

This clonotype was detected a few times. This chain links TRBV6-2 or TRBV6-3 with TRBJ1-1; 8 positions match TRBD1. The germline gives CDR1 MNHEY, CDR2 SVGEGT. There are 14 residues in the CDR3. The V and J ends lost 8 bases and 1 base, in that order; junction bases with no gene match: 6. CDR3 residues: CASSSGGPNTEAFF. The CDR3, as DNA: TGTGCCAGCTCCTCAGGGGGCCCGAACACTGAAGCTTTCTTT.

In this sample, this clonotype turned up a few times. V gene TRBV5-8 combines with J gene TRBJ2-7; D might be TRBD1 (5 bases). Germline assignment: CDR1 SGHTS and CDR2 YDEGEE. The CDR3 totals 11 residues. In DNA form, the CDR3 reads TGTGCCAGCAGCCAGAGAATCCGACAGACAGTC. It specifies CASSQRIRQTV.

The V and J genes are TRBV19 and TRBJ1-6; D possibly corresponds to TRBD1 (5 bases). CDR3 size: 14 residues. Germline CDR1 LNHDA, CDR2 SQIVND (reference sequence). V was trimmed by 6 bases and J by 4 bases, leaving 10 bases between them. In nucleotides, the CDR3 is TGTGCCAGTAGAGATAGACAGTATAATTCACCCCTCCACTTT. It specifies CASRDRQYNSPLHF.

At least ten counts were recorded for this clonotype. The chain recombines TRBV6-5 with TRBJ2-7; the D is unclear. The CDR3 is 11 amino acids. Germline CDR1 and CDR2: MNHEY and SVGAGI. The ends were cut back, 5 bases at V and 4 bases at J, with 6 bases in the middle. This chain's CDR3 is CASSNGYEQYF. The DNA for the CDR3 is TGTGCCAGCAGTAATGGTTACGAGCAGTACTTC.

This clonotype was detected a few times. The chain links TRBV18 to TRBJ1-3; D remains unclear. V lost 3 bases to trimming and J lost 8 bases, with 8 bases between them. CDR3 size: 12 residues. CDR1 is KGHSH and CDR2 is LQKENI in the germline V gene. CDR3 region: CASSPAGDTIYF. Here the CDR3 DNA reads TGTGCCAGCTCACCGGCGGGAGACACCATATATTTT.

This clonotype was counted only a few times. The V gene is TRBV7-2, the J gene TRBJ2-1; D not certain. This CDR3 is built from 14 residues. The V end was cut by 2 bases, the J end by 2 bases, with 7 bases between. Germline V gene lookup returns CDR1 SGHTA and CDR2 FQGNSA. The CDR3 sequence is CASSLYGPYNEQFF. The CDR3 DNA is TGTGCCAGCAGCTTATACGGCCCCTACAATGAGCAGTTCTTC.

This chain uses TRBV6-2 or TRBV6-3 with TRBJ2-3, with TRBD2 matching 7 bases. V was pared by 5 bases and J by 2 bases, with 7 bases of the junction left unmatched. This CDR3 has 15 amino acids. The germline V gene has CDR1 MNHEY and CDR2 SVGEGT. The CDR3 loop reads CASSPAGDYTDTQYF. The CDR3 DNA is TGTGCCAGCAGTCCTGCGGGGGACTACACAGATACGCAGTATTTT.

The genes are TRBV13 and TRBJ2-7; the D is unclear. V was cut by 4 bases and J by 2 bases, with 12 bases left in between. CDR3 length: 14 amino acids. Germline loops: CDR1 PRHDT, CDR2 FYEKMQ (reference sequence). The CDR3 protein is CASSSRSDPYEQYF. In DNA, the CDR3 is TGTGCCAGCAGCTCCCGGTCCGATCCCTACGAGCAGTACTTC. Filled out from reference TRBV13 and TRBJ2-7, the complete variable domain reads AAGVIQSPRHLIKEKRETATLKCYPIPRHDTVYWYQQGPGQDPQFLISFYEKMQSDKGSIPDRFSAQQFSDYHSELNMSSLELGDSALYFCASSSRSDPYEQYFGPGTRLTVT.

The gene calls are TRBV5-1 and TRBJ1-5; 8 bases align to TRBD1. Germline V gene lookup returns CDR1 SGHRS and CDR2 YFSETQ. V lost 3 bases to trimming and J lost 5 bases; unmatched junction nucleotides: 4. CDR3 length: 14 amino acids. CDR3 residues: CASSSTGGDQPQHF. CDR3 sequence (DNA): TGCGCCAGCAGCTCAACAGGGGGGGATCAGCCCCAGCATTTT.

This chain joins TRBV5-1 and TRBJ2-1; tentatively, D is TRBD2 (5 bases). V lost 4 bases, J lost 6 bases, and 17 bases lay in between. The CDR3 consists of 15 residues. Germline CDR1 is SGHRS and CDR2 is YFSETQ. The DNA for the CDR3 is TGCGCCAGCAGCGGCGTTGTGCCCGGAGGCAATGAGCAGTTCTTC. The encoded protein is CASSGVVPGGNEQFF.

The table lists this clonotype with a few counts. The chain links TRBV7-2 to TRBJ2-3, with 9 bases aligning to TRBD2. There are 15 residues in the CDR3. CDR1 and CDR2 (germline): SGHTA, FQGNSA. The V segment lost 5 bases and the J segment 6 bases; nucleotides outside the gene matches: 9. The CDR3 is CASSPKRGEWDTQYF. DNA of the CDR3: TGTGCCAGCAGCCCCAAGCGGGGGGAATGGGATACGCAGTATTTT.

This clonotype has at least ten counts. V is TRBV12-5 and J is TRBJ2-2; 8 positions match TRBD1. The germline gives CDR1 LGHNT, CDR2 FRNRAP. After removal of 3 bases from V and 5 bases from J, the junction contained 8 bases not matched to a gene. The CDR3 is made up of 16 amino acids. The CDR3 region has the DNA TGTGCTAGTGGTTTTAGGGCAGGGGGCGCAACCGGGGAGCTGTTTTTT. Its protein is CASGFRAGGATGELFF.

V and J are TRBV11-2 and TRBJ2-1; 7 bases map to TRBD2. This CDR3 has 13 residues. From germline, CDR1 is SGHAT and CDR2 FQNNGV. V shed 5 bases, J shed 9 bases, and the junction held 7 bases outside the gene matches. CDR3 loop: CASSKTREGEQFF. The DNA of the CDR3 is TGTGCCAGCAGCAAGACTAGGGAGGGTGAGCAGTTCTTC.

This clonotype turned up a few times. V is TRBV4-2 and J is TRBJ2-5, with 10 bases lining up with TRBD2. Unmatched junction bases numbered 12, after V lost 0 bases and J lost 5 bases. CDR1 is LGHNA and CDR2 is YNFKEQ in the germline V gene. The CDR3 is made up of 18 amino acids. CDR3 sequence (DNA): TGTGCCAGCAGCCAAGAGGGTGGAGAAGCGGGGGGGATCGAGACCCAGTACTTC. Protein product: CASSQEGGEAGGIETQYF.

The V and J genes are TRBV7-2 and TRBJ2-7, with 7 bases matching TRBD2. CDR1 and CDR2 (germline): SGHTA, FQGNSA. V lost 5 bases, J lost 7 bases, and 11 bases stayed unmatched. The CDR3 spans 14 residues. CDR3 DNA: TGTGCCAGCAGCCCATCGGTCAGAGCGGGGGAGCAGTACTTC. It is translated as CASSPSVRAGEQYF.

In this sample, this clonotype turned up many times. CDR3 protein: CASSSQGQLGTDTQYF. CDR3 nucleotides: TGTGCCAGCAGCTCCCAAGGACAGCTGGGCACAGATACGCAGTATTTT. The gene calls are TRBV13 and TRBJ2-3; D perhaps matches TRBD1 (6 bases). This CDR3 is built from 16 residues. V was cut by 4 bases and J by 1 base, with 15 bases left in between. Germline CDR1 PRHDT, CDR2 FYEKMQ (reference sequence).

This clonotype turned up a few times. The chain has TRBV29-1 and TRBJ2-3; weak D call: TRBD2 (5 bases). V shed 5 bases and J shed 1 base, with 10 bases lying between them. Germline CDR1 SQVTM, CDR2 ANQGSEA. This CDR3 is 13 amino acids long. In DNA form, the CDR3 reads TGCAGCGTTCTAATTAGCGGCACAGATACGCAGTATTTT. This gives the protein CSVLISGTDTQYF.

Only a few counts were recorded for this clonotype. The V gene is TRBV6-5, the J gene TRBJ1-1, with D maybe TRBD1 (5 bases). CDR1 and CDR2 from the germline V gene are MNHEY and SVGAGI. Trimming removed 7 bases at V and 2 bases at J, with 20 bases between. This CDR3 is built from 16 residues. The CDR3: CASKLGRGINNTEAFF. The DNA for the CDR3 is TGTGCCAGCAAATTGGGACGGGGGATCAATAACACTGAAGCTTTCTTT.

The chain combines TRBV4-3 with TRBJ2-1; D remains unclear. The CDR3 runs 13 residues. Trimming removed 5 bases from V and 10 bases from J, with 15 bases in between. Germline CDR1 LGHNA, CDR2 YSLEER. CDR3 sequence reads: CASSYGDLGEQFF. CDR3 DNA: TGCGCCAGCAGCTATGGGGATTTAGGGGAGCAGTTCTTC.

This clonotype was detected ten times or more. V and J are TRBV29-1 and TRBJ2-3; D is uncertain. CDR1 is SQVTM and CDR2 is ANQGSEA in the germline V gene. Trimming removed 7 bases from V and 6 bases from J, with 17 bases in between. The CDR3 covers 13 residues. The CDR3 sequence is CSAYTGPADTQYF. The DNA for the CDR3 is TGCAGCGCTTATACCGGACCAGCGGATACGCAGTATTTT.

This clonotype was detected a few times. The chain combines TRBV6-2 or TRBV6-3 with TRBJ2-6; 7 bases fit TRBD2. The junction had 11 bases not matched to a gene; V was cut back by 0 bases and J by 0 bases. The V gene's germline CDR1 is MNHEY and CDR2 SVGEGT. The CDR3 runs 20 residues. The CDR3 here is CASSYSVLGGSPSGANVLTF. CDR3 sequence (DNA): TGTGCCAGCAGTTACTCAGTGCTGGGAGGGAGCCCCTCTGGGGCCAACGTCCTGACTTTC.

The rearrangement uses TRBV20-1 and TRBJ2-1; D is undetermined. V lost 6 bases to trimming and J lost 10 bases, with 13 bases between them. CDR1 and CDR2 from the germline V gene are DFQATT and SNEGSKA (reference sequence). This CDR3 has 11 residues. CDR3 region: CSAILMGEQFF. As DNA, the CDR3 is TGCAGTGCCATCCTAATGGGGGAGCAGTTCTTC.

The table lists this clonotype with a few counts. This chain connects TRBV2 to TRBJ2-1, with 7 bases fitting TRBD2. There are 14 residues in the CDR3. CDR1 is SNHLY and CDR2 is FYNNEI in the germline V gene. Trimming at V came to 7 bases and at J to 9 bases, leaving 12 bases not matched to a gene. The CDR3 is CASTRGRLAGEQFF. For the CDR3, the DNA is TGTGCCAGCACGCGGGGGAGGTTAGCGGGTGAGCAGTTCTTC. Combining the CDR3 with reference TRBV2 and TRBJ2-1 gives the whole variable domain EPEVTQTPSHQVTQMGQEVILRCVPISNHLYFYWYRQILGQKVEFLVSFYNNEISEKSEIFDDQFSVERPDGSNFTLKIRSTKLEDSAMYFCASTRGRLAGEQFFGPGTRLTVL.